The rows below give T cell receptor beta chains drawn from one sample of a study of shared clonotypes between healthy human individuals. Profiling relied on immunoSEQ multiplex PCR, and the TCRdb table lists in-frame clones only, not all of them. The table includes under 850,000 clones, 92% detected once. The specimen was naive CD8+ T cells sorted from blood. The receptor set was obtained from a man aged 25-45 years in good health. CDR3s include the opening cysteine and the closing phenylalanine or tryptophan. D genes are given only for firm matches. Only part of the rows carry a size: once, few, many, or a class if the clone is expanded.

D,V,J,size,length,CDR3,DNA
TRBD1,TRBV28,TRBJ1-5,-,14,CATRGQGLGQPQHF,TGTGCCACCCGAGGACAGGGATTGGGTCAGCCCCAGCATTTT
TRBD1,TRBV28,TRBJ2-5,-,15,CASSFPGQFQETQYF,TGTGCCAGCAGTTTCCCGGGACAGTTTCAAGAGACCCAGTACTTC
-,TRBV5-6,TRBJ1-2,-,16,CASSLGETGPNYGYTF,TGTGCCAGCAGCTTGGGGGAAACCGGCCCAAACTATGGCTACACCTTC
TRBD2,TRBV9,TRBJ2-1,-,13,CASSVADGGEQFF,TGTGCCAGCAGCGTGGCGGACGGGGGGGAGCAGTTCTTC
-,TRBV6-1,TRBJ2-7,-,12,CASSPRGYEQYF,TGTGCCAGCAGCCCCCGCGGCTACGAGCAGTACTTC
TRBD1,TRBV6-1,TRBJ2-1,-,18,CASSEARGTGQPYNEQFF,TGTGCCAGCAGTGAAGCCCGGGGTACGGGACAGCCTTACAATGAGCAGTTCTTC
TRBD1,TRBV7-9,TRBJ2-7,-,13,CASSLQGEPRQYF,TGTGCCAGCAGCTTACAGGGGGAGCCGCGGCAGTACTTC
TRBD1,TRBV4-1,TRBJ2-3,-,16,CASSQGTGDATDTQYF,TGCGCCAGCAGCCAAGGGACAGGGGATGCCACAGATACGCAGTATTTT
-,TRBV7-9,TRBJ2-7,-,17,CASSLPHRELHSYEQYF,TGTGCCAGCAGCTTACCCCACAGGGAACTACACTCCTACGAGCAGTACTTC
TRBD1,TRBV4-3,TRBJ1-4,-,17,CASSQEPGQSENEKLFF,TGCGCCAGCAGCCAAGAGCCGGGACAGTCGGAGAATGAAAAACTGTTTTTT
-,TRBV25-1,TRBJ1-4,few,16,CASSEVTGFSFGKLFF,TGTGCCAGCAGTGAGGTTACAGGGTTTTCGTTCGGAAAACTGTTTTTT
TRBD1,TRBV27,TRBJ1-5,-,12,CASGQGQQPQHF,TGTGCCAGCGGACAGGGGCAACAGCCCCAGCATTTT
TRBD1,TRBV6-4,TRBJ1-4,once,18,CASSVPGQGPGANEKLFF,TGTGCCAGCAGTGTCCCCGGACAGGGACCTGGGGCTAATGAAAAACTGTTTTTT
TRBD1,TRBV18,TRBJ2-7,-,14,CASSPRDRLDEQYF,TGTGCCAGCTCACCACGGGACAGGCTGGACGAGCAGTACTTC
TRBD1,TRBV25-1,TRBJ2-7,-,15,CARLLRDRDPYEQYF,TGTGCCAGATTACTCCGGGACAGGGATCCCTACGAGCAGTACTTC
-,TRBV9,TRBJ1-2,-,13,CASSSGPIYGYTF,TGTGCCAGCAGCTCCGGACCGATCTATGGCTACACCTTC
TRBD1,TRBV19,TRBJ1-1,-,14,CASSSGGGLAEAFF,TGTGCCAGTAGCTCAGGGGGCGGGTTGGCTGAAGCTTTCTTT
TRBD2,TRBV7-8,TRBJ2-3,-,15,CASSLEAGEGDTQYF,TGTGCCAGCAGCTTAGAGGCGGGAGAAGGAGATACGCAGTATTTT
TRBD2,TRBV5-4,TRBJ2-3,-,16,CASSVPSGTHTDTQYF,TGTGCCAGCAGCGTACCTAGCGGGACCCACACAGATACGCAGTATTTT
TRBD1,TRBV2,TRBJ2-2,-,15,CANERTGKNTGELFF,TGTGCCAATGAGAGGACAGGGAAGAACACCGGGGAGCTGTTTTTT
TRBD1,TRBV5-1,TRBJ2-1,-,14,CASSLRQGDNEQFF,TGCGCCAGCAGCTTGCGACAGGGTGACAATGAGCAGTTCTTC
-,TRBV27,TRBJ1-3,-,15,CASSPWGATGNTIYF,TGTGCCAGCAGCCCGTGGGGGGCTACGGGAAACACCATATATTTT
-,TRBV7-9,TRBJ2-1,-,12,CASLGSNNEQFF,TGTGCCAGCCTGGGCAGTAACAATGAGCAGTTCTTC
TRBD2,TRBV10-2,TRBJ2-1,-,13,CASSITSGNEQFF,TGCGCCAGCAGTATAACTAGCGGCAATGAGCAGTTCTTC
-,TRBV6-6,TRBJ2-5,-,16,CASSYSRESVQETQYF,TGTGCCAGCAGTTACTCCAGGGAATCGGTCCAAGAGACCCAGTACTTC
-,TRBV12-5,TRBJ2-5,-,13,CASGFWGQETQYF,TGTGCTAGTGGTTTTTGGGGTCAAGAGACCCAGTACTTC
-,TRBV18,TRBJ1-4,-,16,CASSSNEDATNEKLFF,TGTGCCAGCTCGAGTAATGAGGACGCAACTAATGAAAAACTGTTTTTT
-,TRBV29-1,TRBJ2-5,-,17,CSVKWLVIGTKGETQYF,TGCAGCGTTAAGTGGCTAGTGATAGGGACAAAAGGAGAGACCCAGTACTTC
TRBD1,TRBV6-1,TRBJ2-2,-,16,CASSDSGQGYTGELFF,TGTGCCAGCAGTGATTCGGGACAGGGGTACACCGGGGAGCTGTTTTTT
-,TRBV13,TRBJ1-4,few,16,CASSLGLGGALEKLFF,TGTGCCAGCAGCTTAGGCCTTGGGGGGGCTTTAGAAAAACTGTTTTTT
TRBD2,TRBV5-5,TRBJ2-1,-,15,CASSQDRTSYDEQFF,TGTGCCAGCAGCCAAGATAGGACTAGTTATGATGAGCAGTTCTTC